The clone carrying this TCR beta chain was observed a handful of times. The antigen is not known. Only in-frame clones appear in the TCRdb table, and some are missing; sequencing was by immunoSEQ multiplex PCR. The sample gives around 700,000 clones, approximately 79% of which show up once; under 2% is in the top ten. The data originate from a study of shared clonotypes between healthy human individuals. Study-level points and caveats: A handful of donors had roughly 5% of their naive CD4 clonotypes in common. Donor clonotype sharing was expected to depend on sequencing depth.

This CDR3 contains 15 residues. Germline V gene sequence: CDR1 SEHNR, CDR2 FQNEAQ (reference sequence). The V gene lost 5 bases and the J gene lost 0 bases, with 14 bases spanning the gap. The sample taken for sequencing was memory CD4+ T cells sorted from blood. Subset in this sample: CD45RA-negative fraction. The V call is TRBV7-9, the J call TRBJ2-7; D is perhaps TRBD1 or TRBD2 (6 bases each). This TCR was recovered from a woman in her 30s in good health. The DNA for the CDR3 is TGTGCCAGCAGCACGGGGGCGGAACTCTCCTACGAGCAGTACTTC. Encoded protein: CASSTGAELSYEQYF. Full variable domain (missing parts from reference TRBV7-9 and TRBJ2-7): DTGVSQNPRHKITKRGQNVTFRCDPISEHNRLYWYRQTLGQGPEFLTYFQNEAQLEKSRLLSDRFSAERPKGSFSTLEIQRTEQGDSAMYLCASSTGAELSYEQYFGPGTRLTVT.